This T cell receptor beta chain was captured by sequencing in a study of blood T cell repertoires in COVID-19. Overall study context: Samples representing acute and convalescent COVID-19 were sourced from the United States, Italy and Spain. In each case, the material was cDNA or gDNA derived from T cells, B-cell-depleted T cells, or PBMCs.

This CDR3 comprises 15 residues. CDR1 and CDR2 from the germline V gene are LGHNA and YSLEER. With V trimmed by 2 bases and J by 5 bases, 2 bases remained unmatched. As processed by the authors: The authors estimated nucleated cell counts from reference gene primer amplification. The data were produced by immunoSEQ multiplex PCR, yet TCRdb's version contains in-frame clones alone and is incomplete. D and trimming were read from the DNA, whereas the V and J calls and clone size are those reported in that table. Among some 150,000 clones listed, about 86% were seen once. This TCR came from a woman aged 55-69 years with acute or convalescent COVID-19. The chain joins TRBV4-3 to TRBJ2-7, with 14 bases matching TRBD2. The sequenced sample consisted of peripheral blood. DNA of the CDR3: TGCGCCAGCAGCCAACAGACTAGCGGGGGGGACGAGCAGTACTTC. Amino acid sequence: CASSQQTSGGDEQYF.